A single sample is the source of the 10 T cell receptor beta chains below, sequenced in a study of OX40 agonist ivuxolimab in advanced cancers. The library was prepared using the immunoSEQ multiplex PCR assay. TCRdb obtained this table from immuneACCESS and retained in-frame rearrangements with V and J assigned. These tables miss some clones; where compared with another copy, unresolved V genes account for less than half of the shortfall, and the remainder is unexplained. Counted in this sample were about 62,000 clones; 85% of them appeared once. Clones ranked in the top ten supply 3% to 4% of the sample. This sample comprised CD4+ or CD8+ T cells sorted from blood, obtained in a trial of the OX40 agonist ivuxolimab. These receptors were collected from an adult with an advanced solid tumor such as melanoma, head and neck, liver or kidney cancer.

V gene TRBV12-5 combines with J gene TRBJ2-1; the D gene is possibly TRBD2 (6 bases). Germline V CDR1 and CDR2: LGHNT, FRNRAP. The ends were cut back, 1 base at V and 5 bases at J, with 9 bases in the middle. This CDR3 is 14 amino acids long. The CDR3 DNA reads TGTGCTAGTGGTTTGGGTGGGGGGAACAATGAGCAGTTCTTC. Residues: CASGLGGGNNEQFF.

This clone was detected a few times. V and J are TRBV9 and TRBJ1-6, with D unclear. V lost 3 bases and J 7 bases, leaving 14 bases between the germline ends. The CDR3 has 15 residues. Germline V gene data show CDR1 as SGDLS and CDR2 as YYNGEE. CDR3 nucleotide sequence: TGTGCCAGCAGCGCAAGCGGGGTCGGCAATTCACCCCTCCACTTT. Translating it yields CASSASGVGNSPLHF.

The CDR3 sequence is CASPAGPHGAKTQYF. The CDR3 coding sequence is TGTGCCAGCCCAGCCGGGCCGCATGGGGCGAAGACCCAGTACTTC. The J gene is TRBJ2-5, the V gene TRBV6-4, with D tentatively TRBD1 (5 bases). The CDR3 sequence is 15 residues long. Trimming removed 8 bases at V and 6 bases at J, with 22 bases between. CDR1 is MRHNA and CDR2 is SNTAGT in the germline V gene.

This clone was seen a few times. The chain joins TRBV5-5 to TRBJ2-7; 9 nucleotides line up with TRBD1. V lost 2 bases and J lost 3; bases outside the gene matches: 3. The CDR3 is 14 residues long. Germline CDR1 reads SGHKS; CDR2 reads YYEKEE (reference sequence). This CDR3 is CASSFGTGNYEQYF. The DNA of the CDR3 is TGTGCCAGCAGCTTCGGGACAGGGAACTACGAGCAGTACTTC.

The chain is built from TRBV5-1 and TRBJ2-6, with TRBD2 matching 9 bases. The CDR3 runs to 17 residues. V trimming: 0 bases; J trimming: 2 bases; junction bases outside the gene matches: 3. CDR1 SGHRS and CDR2 YFSETQ come from the germline V gene. The CDR3 DNA sequence: TGCGCCAGCAGCTTGGAGCGGGGGGCGACTGGGGCCAACGTCCTGACTTTC. Protein: CASSLERGATGANVLTF.

The chain carries TRBV20-1 and TRBJ2-7; unclear D gene. The germline V gene encodes CDR1 DFQATT and CDR2 SNEGSKA (reference sequence). The CDR3 totals 11 residues. Trimming took off 6 bases at V and 4 bases at J, with 10 bases between the two ends. CDR3 residues: CSAKTGYEQYF. The CDR3 nucleotides read TGCAGTGCGAAGACGGGTTACGAGCAGTACTTC.

V and J are TRBV6-5 and TRBJ2-7; D is tentatively TRBD1 or TRBD2 (5 bases each). Trimming shortened V by 6 bases and J by 0 bases, and 12 bases separated the two germline ends. The CDR3 contains 14 residues. Per germline, CDR1 MNHEY and CDR2 SVGAGI. Written as DNA, the CDR3 is TGTGCCAGCAGCCGGGACGGACTCTCCTACGAGCAGTACTTC. It codes for CASSRDGLSYEQYF.

This clone appeared once. This chain uses TRBV2 with TRBJ1-5; 7 bases match TRBD1. CDR1 is SNHLY, CDR2 FYNNEI, per germline. The CDR3 consists of 13 residues. V was clipped by 7 bases and J by 7 bases; unmatched bases: 7. The CDR3 loop reads CASTTGTGQPQHF. The CDR3 DNA sequence: TGTGCCAGCACGACAGGGACCGGGCAGCCCCAGCATTTT.

This chain links TRBV5-5 with TRBJ2-7; D may be TRBD2 (6 bases). The CDR3 loop spans 14 amino acids. V was cut by 4 bases and J by 5 bases, with 16 bases left in between. The germline CDR1 and CDR2 sequences are SGHKS and YYEKEE (reference sequence). Here the CDR3 reads CASSPREYLNEQYF. CDR3 nucleotide sequence: TGTGCCAGCAGCCCCCGGGAGTATCTCAACGAGCAGTACTTC.

The chain couples TRBV19 to TRBJ1-2; D unclear. V was clipped by 3 bases and J by 6 bases, with 17 bases between them. The CDR3 has 15 residues. Germline CDR1 LNHDA, CDR2 SQIVND (reference sequence). This chain's CDR3 is CASSITPVPGDGYTF. CDR3 bases: TGTGCCAGTAGTATTACGCCGGTTCCTGGAGATGGCTACACCTTC.